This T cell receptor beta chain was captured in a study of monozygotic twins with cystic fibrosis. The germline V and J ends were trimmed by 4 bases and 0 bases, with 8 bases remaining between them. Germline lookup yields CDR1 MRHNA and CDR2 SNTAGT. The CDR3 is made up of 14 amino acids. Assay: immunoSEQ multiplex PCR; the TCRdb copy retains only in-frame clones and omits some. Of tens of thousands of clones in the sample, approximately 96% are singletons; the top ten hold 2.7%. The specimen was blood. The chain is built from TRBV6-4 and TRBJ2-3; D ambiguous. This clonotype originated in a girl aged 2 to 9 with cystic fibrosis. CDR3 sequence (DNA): TGTGCCAGCAGTGGGGATGATAGCACAGATACGCAGTATTTT. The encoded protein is CASSGDDSTDTQYF.